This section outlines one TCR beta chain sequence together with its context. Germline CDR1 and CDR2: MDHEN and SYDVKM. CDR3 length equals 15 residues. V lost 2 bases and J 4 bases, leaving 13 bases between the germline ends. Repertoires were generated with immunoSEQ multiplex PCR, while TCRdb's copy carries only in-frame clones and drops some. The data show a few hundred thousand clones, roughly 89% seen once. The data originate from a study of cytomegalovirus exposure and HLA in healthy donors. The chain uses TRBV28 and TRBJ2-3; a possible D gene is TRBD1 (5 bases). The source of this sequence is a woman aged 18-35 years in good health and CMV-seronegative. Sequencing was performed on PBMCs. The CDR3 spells CASSLRAGQADTQYF. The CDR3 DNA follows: TGTGCCAGCAGTTTAAGGGCAGGGCAGGCAGATACGCAGTATTTT.